This T cell receptor (beta chain) is from a study of blood T cell repertoires in COVID-19. Study details: The United States, Italy and Spain supplied acute and convalescent COVID-19 samples. Sources were T cells, B-cell-depleted T cells, or PBMCs; the material itself was cDNA or gDNA.

Authors' processing steps: Counts of nucleated cells, estimated from reference gene primer amplification, were obtained. TCRdb's copy holds only in-frame clones and misses some; the assay was immunoSEQ multiplex PCR. V, J and clone size derive from that table, while D and trimming were established from the DNA sequence. The repertoire includes 100,000 or so clones, roughly 80% of them detected once, and roughly 19% sits in the top ten. Trimming removed 3 bases from V and 0 bases from J; junction bases left unmatched: 7. The germline V gene has CDR1 MGHRA and CDR2 YSYEKL. The CDR3 loop spans 17 amino acids.

The origin of this receptor is an older man with active or convalescent COVID-19. J is TRBJ2-2 and V is TRBV4-1, with TRBD2 identical over 7 bases. The specimen was peripheral blood. CDR3 protein: CASSHGVAGPNTGELFF. CDR3 DNA sequence: TGCGCCAGCAGCCATGGGGTAGCGGGTCCGAACACCGGGGAGCTGTTTTTT.